Included here is one T cell receptor beta chain sequence, with context. Its antigen is not identified. Positive CCR7 selection of CD45RO-negative cells yielded the naive CD8 cells, and terminally differentiated effector memory CD45RA+ cells were excluded. Participating donors were healthy, HIV-negative adults free of recent acute infections or vaccinations. The study drew all its donors from Caucasian adults living in Nashville, Tennessee. The data were taken from a study of shared clonotypes between healthy human individuals. Whole-study results and caveats: The study generally estimated greater richness for naive than memory subsets.

Only in-frame clones appear in the TCRdb table, and some are missing; sequencing was by immunoSEQ multiplex PCR. Altogether about 700,000 clones are present, about 90% being singletons, with the ten largest covering approximately 24%. Trimming took 6 bases from V and 4 from J; bases not matched to a gene: 3. CDR3 length: 16 residues. Germline CDR1 reads SEHNR; CDR2 reads FQNEAQ (reference sequence). The TCR comes from a man aged 25 to 45 in good health. Sequencing was done on a sample of naive CD8+ T cells sorted from blood. The chain links TRBV7-9 to TRBJ2-2; 15 nucleotides agree with TRBD2. The CDR3 DNA sequence: TGTGCCAGCAGACAGGGACTAGCGGGAGGCACCGGGGAGCTGTTTTTT. Protein sequence: CASRQGLAGGTGELFF.